Listed below are T cell receptor beta chains from one sample, sequenced in a study of T-cell reconstitution after alpha-beta-depleted transplantation in children. MiXCR, run by TCRdb on the PCR reads, gives a single entry per CDR3 protein. The sample has hundreds of thousands of distinct CDR3 sequences, about 16% seen once. The specimen comprised PBMCs, mostly from graft donor cells, sampled 360 days after TCRalphabeta/CD19-depleted stem cell transplant. These receptors all come from a male patient between 5 and 17 years old who had a stem cell transplant for acute lymphoblastic leukemia, so the T cells may come from the graft donor. CDR3s include the opening cysteine and the closing phenylalanine or tryptophan. A D gene is named only where the DNA matches it firmly.

TRBV18	TRBJ2-7	-	CASSPPDASYEQYF
TRBV11-2	TRBJ2-3	-	CASSWLTDTQYF
TRBV9	TRBJ2-7	-	CASSVTPGPPYEQYF
TRBV2	TRBJ2-3	-	CASSALGWGRESDTQYF
TRBV15	TRBJ2-1	-	CATSRGWDTRSYNEQFF
TRBV12-5	TRBJ2-1	-	CASGATTGDYDEQFF
TRBV5-1	TRBJ2-1	-	CASSRPGLAVNEQFF
TRBV12-3/TRBV12-4	TRBJ2-1	-	CASPSSVEQFF
TRBV7-6	TRBJ2-7	TRBD1	CASSLLASGGQGLYEQYF
TRBV7-9	TRBJ2-1	-	CASSPPRLASSYNEQFF
TRBV18	TRBJ1-1	-	CASSHANLPGPKNTEAFF
TRBV12-3/TRBV12-4	TRBJ2-5	-	CASSSAVGAPKETQYF
TRBV19	TRBJ2-1	TRBD2	CASIGLAGGYEQFF
TRBV11-2	TRBJ2-6	TRBD2	CASSLVSHSGVISGANVLTF
TRBV10-3	TRBJ2-7	TRBD2	CAILGTSGPSSYEQYF
TRBV2	TRBJ1-1	-	CASIPASEAFF
TRBV10-3	TRBJ2-7	-	CAISAVQMTRYEQYF
TRBV19	TRBJ2-1	TRBD2	CASSYLAGRYEQFF
TRBV29-1	TRBJ2-7	-	CSVEVAGLPSYEQYF
TRBV11-2	TRBJ2-3	-	CASSLGGRRPRADTQYF
TRBV4-1	TRBJ1-5	TRBD1	CASSQPGTGGQPQHF
TRBV6-4	TRBJ2-1	TRBD2	CASSRKAGEQNEQFF
TRBV4-1	TRBJ2-4	-	CASSQGRKNIQYF
TRBV4-1	TRBJ2-7	TRBD1	CASSQGPPGQGSREQYF
TRBV13	TRBJ1-1	-	CASSSTGLMEAFF
TRBV9	TRBJ2-7	TRBD1	CASSPQGEWYEQYF
TRBV7-3	TRBJ2-3	-	CASSLRVTTDTQYF
TRBV4-1	TRBJ1-5	TRBD1	CASSRWQGARAQEPQHF
TRBV24-1	TRBJ2-2	-	CASHRDSTFINSNTGELFF
TRBV20-1	TRBJ2-3	-	CSARDRTSRDTQYF
TRBV20-1	TRBJ1-4	-	CSTARLGELFF
TRBV12-3/TRBV12-4	TRBJ1-2	TRBD1	CASSFGDRDPYGYTF
TRBV7-3	TRBJ1-1	TRBD1	CASSLETGTAEAFF
TRBV29-1	TRBJ2-1	-	CSVEGGANEQFF
TRBV12-3/TRBV12-4	TRBJ1-2	-	CATRPGARPYGYTF
TRBV27	TRBJ2-5	TRBD2	CASLKVAGAETQYF
TRBV7-9	TRBJ2-1	-	CASSLVTRPYNEQFF
TRBV11-2	TRBJ2-7	-	CASSRERRQISSYEQYF
TRBV6-2/TRBV6-3	TRBJ2-7	-	CASSHRLEQYF
TRBV5-1	TRBJ2-1	-	CASSFALSGGEQFF
TRBV12-3/TRBV12-4	TRBJ2-1	TRBD2	CAICPGLAGGRPYNEQFF
TRBV7-9	TRBJ2-3	-	CASSPPGSVADTQYF
TRBV9	TRBJ1-1	TRBD1	CASSVGGDSKAFF
TRBV11-2	TRBJ2-7	-	CASSSWAGGGIYEQYF
TRBV12-3/TRBV12-4	TRBJ2-7	-	CASSQTAGEQYF
TRBV4-1	TRBJ1-3	-	CASSQGPQGNRNTIYF
TRBV25-1	TRBJ1-5	TRBD1	CASSPTTGVHQPQHF
TRBV6-5	TRBJ1-1	-	CASSYGSGRKNTEAFF
TRBV5-1	TRBJ1-1	TRBD1	CASSTTTGTETEAFF
TRBV2	TRBJ2-7	TRBD2	CASSDLAGTYEQYF
TRBV25-1	TRBJ2-1	TRBD2	CASSSGLALIYNEQFF
TRBV15	TRBJ2-1	-	CATSSRIDLRVSYNEQFF
TRBV3-1	TRBJ1-4	-	CASSPWQGGGLFF
TRBV27	TRBJ2-1	TRBD2	CASKPGLAYEQFF